These 5 T cell receptor beta chains were sequenced from one sample in a study of molecular identifiers for immune sequencing clone quantification. One entry per CDR3 protein, called by TCRdb with MiXCR from the PCR reads. The repertoire includes a few hundred thousand distinct CDR3 sequences, under 25% of them detected once, and 0.74% sits in the top ten. The specimen was naive CD8+ T cells from blood, with Jurkat cell RNA spiked in. The subset was: FACS-sorted CD8+CD4-CCR7+CD45RA+ naive T cells. The origin of the receptors is a human donor in good health. Some libraries in this study had Jurkat cell RNA spiked in.

This clonotype occurred many times. The J gene is TRBJ1-1, the V gene TRBV29-1; no firm D call. There are 14 residues in the CDR3. Germline CDR1 SQVTM, CDR2 ANQGSEA. V was cut by 4 bases and J by 2 bases, with 14 bases left in between. CDR3 coding DNA: TGCAGCGTTGTCTTATCCCACGGAAACACTGAAGCTTTCTTT. Translation gives CSVVLSHGNTEAFF.

The chain couples TRBV9 to TRBJ2-2, with a weak D call TRBD1 (6 bases). Germline V gene sequence: CDR1 SGDLS, CDR2 YYNGEE. The V gene lost 0 bases and the J gene lost 0 bases, with 9 bases spanning the gap. The CDR3 loop spans 16 amino acids. Here the CDR3 reads CASSVEDRSNTGELFF. CDR3 nucleotides: TGTGCCAGCAGCGTAGAAGACAGGTCGAACACCGGGGAGCTGTTTTTT.

This clonotype was observed many times. V usage is TRBV19 and J usage is TRBJ1-5; no firm D call. Germline V gene lookup returns CDR1 LNHDA and CDR2 SQIVND (reference sequence). This CDR3 contains 15 residues. The ends were cut back, 6 bases at V and 2 bases at J, with 14 bases in the middle. CDR3 nucleotides: TGTGCCAGTAGCTTAGCCACCCGGGGCAATCAGCCCCAGCATTTT. Translation: CASSLATRGNQPQHF.

In this sample, this clonotype turned up a few times. The chain couples TRBV20-1 to TRBJ1-1; D remains ambiguous. Trimming took 8 bases from V and 2 from J, leaving 9 bases between them. From germline, CDR1 is DFQATT and CDR2 SNEGSKA (reference sequence). The CDR3 runs to 11 residues. In nucleotides, the CDR3 is TGCAGTTCAATTCTAAACACTGAAGCTTTCTTT. It is translated as CSSILNTEAFF.

The rearrangement links TRBV5-3 to TRBJ1-1; 12 nucleotides align to TRBD1. TRBV5-3 is known as an ORF, though its function is uncertain. V was clipped by 8 bases and J by 4 bases; unmatched bases: 15. This CDR3 region has 17 residues. CDR3 sequence reads: CASSRVLGTGGGTEAFF. CDR3 sequence (DNA): TGTGCCAGCAGTCGCGTTTTAGGGACAGGGGGCGGCACTGAAGCTTTCTTT.